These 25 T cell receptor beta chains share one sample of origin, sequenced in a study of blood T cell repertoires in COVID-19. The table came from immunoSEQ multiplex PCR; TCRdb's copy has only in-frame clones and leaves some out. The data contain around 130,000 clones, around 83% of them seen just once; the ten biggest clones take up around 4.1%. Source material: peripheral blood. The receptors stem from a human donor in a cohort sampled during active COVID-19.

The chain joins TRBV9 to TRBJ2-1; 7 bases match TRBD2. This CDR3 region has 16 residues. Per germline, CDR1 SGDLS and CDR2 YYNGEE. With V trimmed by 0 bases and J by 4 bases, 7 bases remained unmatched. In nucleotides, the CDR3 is TGTGCCAGCAGCGTAGAGTACCGGGGGGTATACAATGAGCAGTTCTTC. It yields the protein CASSVEYRGVYNEQFF.

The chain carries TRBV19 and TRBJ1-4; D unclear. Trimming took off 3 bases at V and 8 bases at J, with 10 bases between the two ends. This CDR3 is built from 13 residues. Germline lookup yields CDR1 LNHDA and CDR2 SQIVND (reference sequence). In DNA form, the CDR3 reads TGTGCCAGTAGTATGGGAGTAGGGGAAAAACTGTTTTTT. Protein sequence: CASSMGVGEKLFF.

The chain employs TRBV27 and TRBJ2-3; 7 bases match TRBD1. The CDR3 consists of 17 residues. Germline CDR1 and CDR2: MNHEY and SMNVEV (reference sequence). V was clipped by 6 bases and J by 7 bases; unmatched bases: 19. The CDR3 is CASRLSFDRDRRNTQYF. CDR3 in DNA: TGTGCCAGCAGACTTTCCTTTGACAGGGATCGTAGAAATACGCAGTATTTT.

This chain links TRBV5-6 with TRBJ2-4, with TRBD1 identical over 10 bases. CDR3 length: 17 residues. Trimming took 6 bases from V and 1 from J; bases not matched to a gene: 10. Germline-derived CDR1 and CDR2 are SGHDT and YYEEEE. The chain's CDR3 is CASTLRMGQGAKNIQYF. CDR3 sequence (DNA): TGTGCCAGCACCCTTCGTATGGGACAGGGGGCCAAAAACATTCAGTACTTC.

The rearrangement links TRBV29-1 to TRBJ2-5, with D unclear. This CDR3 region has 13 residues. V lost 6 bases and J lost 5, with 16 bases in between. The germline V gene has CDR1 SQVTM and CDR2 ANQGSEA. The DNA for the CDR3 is TGCAGCGTCGCTAAGACCCCCGGGGAGACCCAGTACTTC. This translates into CSVAKTPGETQYF. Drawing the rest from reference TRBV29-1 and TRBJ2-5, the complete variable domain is SAVISQKPSRDICQRGTSLTIQCQVDSQVTMMFWYRQQPGQSLTLIATANQGSEATYESGFVIDKFPISRPNLTFSTLTVSNMSPEDSSIYLCSVAKTPGETQYFGPGTRLLVL.

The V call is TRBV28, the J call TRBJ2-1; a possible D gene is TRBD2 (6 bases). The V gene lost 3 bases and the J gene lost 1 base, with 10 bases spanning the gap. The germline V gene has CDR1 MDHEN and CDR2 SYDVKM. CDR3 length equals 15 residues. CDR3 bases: TGTGCCAGCAGTTTGGGAGGAGGGTCCTACAATGAGCAGTTCTTC. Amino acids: CASSLGGGSYNEQFF.

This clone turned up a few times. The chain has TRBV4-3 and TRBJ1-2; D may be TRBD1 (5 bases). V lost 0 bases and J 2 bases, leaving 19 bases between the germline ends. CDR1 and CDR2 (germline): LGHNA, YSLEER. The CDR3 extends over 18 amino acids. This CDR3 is CASSQDLVDSTANYGYTF. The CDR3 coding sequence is TGCGCCAGCAGCCAAGACTTAGTGGATTCGACAGCGAACTATGGCTACACCTTC.

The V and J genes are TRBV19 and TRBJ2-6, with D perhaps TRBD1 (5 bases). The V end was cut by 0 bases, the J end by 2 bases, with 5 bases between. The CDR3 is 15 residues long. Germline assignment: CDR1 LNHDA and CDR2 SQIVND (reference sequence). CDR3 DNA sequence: TGTGCCAGTAGTATAGACAGGGCTGGGGCCAACGTCCTGACTTTC. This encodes CASSIDRAGANVLTF.

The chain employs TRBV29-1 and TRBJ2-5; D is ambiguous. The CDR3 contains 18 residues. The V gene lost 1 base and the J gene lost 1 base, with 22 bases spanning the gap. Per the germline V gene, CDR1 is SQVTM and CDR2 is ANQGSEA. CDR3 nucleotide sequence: TGCAGCGTTGAAGCTTTCGGCTCCCGTACGGCAGGCCAAGAGACCCAGTACTTC. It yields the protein CSVEAFGSRTAGQETQYF.

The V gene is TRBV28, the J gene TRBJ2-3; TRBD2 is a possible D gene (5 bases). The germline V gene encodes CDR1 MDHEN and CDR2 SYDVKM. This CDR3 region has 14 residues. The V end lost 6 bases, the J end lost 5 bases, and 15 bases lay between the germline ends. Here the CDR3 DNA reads TGTGCCAGCAGCCGGGGTATCGGTATAGATACGCAGTATTTT. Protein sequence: CASSRGIGIDTQYF. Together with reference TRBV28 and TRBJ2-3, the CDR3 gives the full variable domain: DVKVTQSSRYLVKRTGEKVFLECVQDMDHENMFWYRQDPGLGLRLIYFSYDVKMKEKGDIPEGYSVSREKKERFSLILESASTNQTSMYLCASSRGIGIDTQYFGPGTRLTVL.

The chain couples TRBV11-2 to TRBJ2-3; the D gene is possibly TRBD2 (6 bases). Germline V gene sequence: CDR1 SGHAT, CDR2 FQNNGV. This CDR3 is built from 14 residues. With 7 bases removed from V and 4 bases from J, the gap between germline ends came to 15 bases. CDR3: CASTPSSVADTQYF. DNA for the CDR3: TGTGCCAGCACCCCGTCTAGCGTAGCAGATACGCAGTATTTT.

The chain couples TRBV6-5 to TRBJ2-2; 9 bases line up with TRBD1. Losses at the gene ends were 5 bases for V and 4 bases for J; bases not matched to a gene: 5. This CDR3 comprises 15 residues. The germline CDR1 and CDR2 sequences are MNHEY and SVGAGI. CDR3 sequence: CASSPQGALTGELFF. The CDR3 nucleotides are TGTGCCAGCAGTCCACAGGGGGCCCTCACCGGGGAGCTGTTTTTT.

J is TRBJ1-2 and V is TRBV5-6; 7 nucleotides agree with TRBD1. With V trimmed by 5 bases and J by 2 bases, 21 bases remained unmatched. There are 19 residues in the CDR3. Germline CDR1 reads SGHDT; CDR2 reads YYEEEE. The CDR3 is CASSYYTTGDRHRNYGYTF. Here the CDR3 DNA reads TGTGCCAGCAGTTATTACACTACGGGGGACAGACACAGAAACTATGGCTACACCTTC. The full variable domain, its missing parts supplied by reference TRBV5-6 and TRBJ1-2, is DAGVTQSPTHLIKTRGQQVTLRCSPKSGHDTVSWYQQALGQGPQFIFQYYEEEERQRGNFPDRFSGHQFPNYSSELNVNALLLGDSALYLCASSYYTTGDRHRNYGYTFGSGTRLTVV.

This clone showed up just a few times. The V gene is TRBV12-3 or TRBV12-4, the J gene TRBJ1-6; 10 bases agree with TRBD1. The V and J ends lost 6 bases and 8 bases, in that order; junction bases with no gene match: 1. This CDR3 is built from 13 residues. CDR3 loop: CASRDRGDSPLHF. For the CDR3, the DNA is TGTGCCAGCAGGGACAGGGGGGATTCACCCCTCCACTTT.

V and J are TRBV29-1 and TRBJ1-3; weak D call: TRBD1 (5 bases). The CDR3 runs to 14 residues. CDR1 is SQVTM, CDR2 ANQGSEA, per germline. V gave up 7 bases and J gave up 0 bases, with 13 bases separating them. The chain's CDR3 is CSAGEGNSGNTIYF. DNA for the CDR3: TGCAGCGCGGGGGAGGGAAACTCTGGAAACACCATATATTTT.

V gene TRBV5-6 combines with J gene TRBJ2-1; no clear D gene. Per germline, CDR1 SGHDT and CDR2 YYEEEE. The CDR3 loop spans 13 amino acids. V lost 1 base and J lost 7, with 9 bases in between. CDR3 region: CASSLSPRNEQFF. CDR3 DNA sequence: TGTGCCAGCAGCTTGTCCCCGCGAAATGAGCAGTTCTTC.

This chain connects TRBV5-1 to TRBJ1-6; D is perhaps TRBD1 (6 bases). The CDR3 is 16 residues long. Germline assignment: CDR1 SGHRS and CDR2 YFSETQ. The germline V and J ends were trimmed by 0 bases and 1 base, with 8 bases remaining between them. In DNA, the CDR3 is TGCGCCAGCAGCTTGGGCCAGGGGTCCTATAATTCACCCCTCCACTTT. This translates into CASSLGQGSYNSPLHF.

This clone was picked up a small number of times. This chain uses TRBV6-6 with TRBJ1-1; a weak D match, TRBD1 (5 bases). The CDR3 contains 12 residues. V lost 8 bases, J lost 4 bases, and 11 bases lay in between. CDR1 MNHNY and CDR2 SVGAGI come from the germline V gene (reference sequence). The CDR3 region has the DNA TGTGCCAGCGGAGGGGTTACCACTGAAGCTTTCTTT. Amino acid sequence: CASGGVTTEAFF.

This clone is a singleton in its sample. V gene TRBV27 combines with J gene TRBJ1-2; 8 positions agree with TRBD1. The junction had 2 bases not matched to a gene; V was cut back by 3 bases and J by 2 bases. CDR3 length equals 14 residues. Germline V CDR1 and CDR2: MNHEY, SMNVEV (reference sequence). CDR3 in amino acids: CASSLDRANYGYTF. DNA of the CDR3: TGTGCCAGCAGTTTGGACAGGGCAAACTATGGCTACACCTTC.

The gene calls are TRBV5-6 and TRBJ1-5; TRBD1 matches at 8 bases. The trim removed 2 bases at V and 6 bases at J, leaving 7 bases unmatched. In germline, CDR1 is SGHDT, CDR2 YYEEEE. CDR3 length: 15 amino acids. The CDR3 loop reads CASSLWLQGGQPQHF. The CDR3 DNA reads TGTGCCAGCAGCTTATGGTTACAGGGGGGTCAGCCCCAGCATTTT.

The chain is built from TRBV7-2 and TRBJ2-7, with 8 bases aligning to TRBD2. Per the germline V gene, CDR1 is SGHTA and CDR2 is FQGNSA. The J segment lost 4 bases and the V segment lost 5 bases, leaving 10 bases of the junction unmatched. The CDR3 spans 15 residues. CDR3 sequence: CASSLTRGAMYEQYF. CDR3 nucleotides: TGTGCCAGCAGCCTAACGCGGGGGGCGATGTACGAGCAGTACTTC.

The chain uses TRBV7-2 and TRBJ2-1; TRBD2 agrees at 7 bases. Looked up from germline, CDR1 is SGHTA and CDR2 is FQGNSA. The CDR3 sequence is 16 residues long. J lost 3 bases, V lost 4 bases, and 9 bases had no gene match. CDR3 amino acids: CASSSNTGLVYNEQFF. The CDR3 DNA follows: TGTGCCAGCAGCTCCAATACTGGACTAGTCTACAATGAGCAGTTCTTC.

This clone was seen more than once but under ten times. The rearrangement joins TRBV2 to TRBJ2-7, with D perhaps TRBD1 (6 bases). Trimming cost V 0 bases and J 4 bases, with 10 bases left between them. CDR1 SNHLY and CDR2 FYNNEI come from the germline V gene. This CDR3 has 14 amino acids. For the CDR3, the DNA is TGTGCCAGCAGTGAAGCGCCCCAGGGGTACGAGCAGTACGTC. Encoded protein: CASSEAPQGYEQYV.

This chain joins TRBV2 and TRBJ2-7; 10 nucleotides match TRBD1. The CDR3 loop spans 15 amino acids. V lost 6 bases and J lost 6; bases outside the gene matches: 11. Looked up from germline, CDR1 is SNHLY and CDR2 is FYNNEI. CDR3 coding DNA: TGTGCCAGCAGGGAGCCGGGACAGGGGAATCGCGAGCAGTACTTC. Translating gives CASREPGQGNREQYF. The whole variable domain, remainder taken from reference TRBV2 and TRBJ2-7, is EPEVTQTPSHQVTQMGQEVILRCVPISNHLYFYWYRQILGQKVEFLVSFYNNEISEKSEIFDDQFSVERPDGSNFTLKIRSTKLEDSAMYFCASREPGQGNREQYFGPGTRLTVT.

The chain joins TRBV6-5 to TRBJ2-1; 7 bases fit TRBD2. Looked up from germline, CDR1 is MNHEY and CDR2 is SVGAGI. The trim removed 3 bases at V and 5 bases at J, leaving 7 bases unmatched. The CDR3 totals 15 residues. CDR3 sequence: CASSYYGGSDNEQFF. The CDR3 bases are TGTGCCAGCAGTTATTACGGCGGGAGTGACAATGAGCAGTTCTTC.